This T cell receptor (beta chain) was found in a study of shared clonotypes between healthy human individuals (dated by TCRdb to the early 2020s). Study-level background: Three men and two women, aged 18 to 49 years, made up the cohort. For each donor, CD4 naive and CD4 memory were each given three plates, CD8 naive was given two plates, and CD8 memory was given one plate. To estimate repertoire size and how much clonotypes are shared between individuals, the study performed deep sequencing of blood TCR repertoires from five healthy adults. Different laboratories and diverse techniques were used to prepare libraries and sequence TCR repertoires, to increase sequencing depth and limit assay-specific biases. Leukapheresis yielded between about 0.85 and 9 billion PBMCs per donor.

CD8 naive samples were CD45RO-negative cells positively selected for CCR7, giving a CD45RA+CCR7+ population that excluded TemRA cells. Healthy HIV-negative adults with no recently reported acute infections or vaccinations were included as donors. All donors were Caucasian adults living in Nashville, Tennessee, USA. Blood was collected by leukapheresis, and PBMCs were isolated by Ficoll-Histopaque density gradient centrifugation and then cryopreserved in liquid nitrogen vapor phase. Analytical flow cytometry was used to check the purity and quantity of each magnetically sorted T cell population. Each sorted fraction had its genomic DNA isolated and then quantified by UV absorbance on a Nanodrop 2000c. About this clone itself: No cognate antigen has been identified for it. No base quality values were provided; no much bigger clone lies one nucleotide off.

Points the paper makes about the study in general: Incomplete sequencing was indicated by rarefaction of sorted-subset datasets, despite the large sequencing depth. Estimated clonotype richness was generally larger for naive than for memory subsets. Only blood was sampled, and tissue TCR repertoires likely differ from those in blood. When a few donors were compared, the shared fraction of clonotypes was 5% to 6.5% for naive CD4, around 3.5% for naive CD8, 2.3% for memory CD4, and 0.35% to 0.4% for memory CD8. Pairwise subsampling indicated that sequencing depth was expected to affect the degree of clonotype sharing among donors. Because the study included only a small number of donors, the genetic and exposure-history diversity represented was limited. Higher generation probabilities were observed for clonotypes shared by all four sorted-subset donors than for non-shared clonotypes.

CDR1 and CDR2 are drawn from the germline V gene: MNHEY, SVGAGI. Trimming at the junction amounts to 2 bases on V and 7 bases on J, and the germline ends lie 12 bases apart. Including cysteine and phenylalanine, the CDR3 has 14 amino acids. Just CDR3 DNA is preserved here, 42 bases in frame from base 1. Using the deep immunoSEQ assay, multiplex PCR amplified TCR CDR3 regions from genomic DNA. Genomic DNA extracted from each cell subset was distributed evenly over all wells of several immunoSEQ 96-well plates, and each plate served as one replicate. For sorted subsets, 150 to 250 ng genomic DNA, equal to 30,000 or so T cell genomes, was loaded into each replicate PCR. Purified libraries were measured with a Qubit 3.0 fluorometer, size-checked on a Bioanalyzer 2100, and measured again with the KAPA Library Quantification kit. Each immunoSEQ 96-well plate was sequenced on its own single-read 150-cycle Illumina NextSeq 550 flow cell. Regarding the original processing steps: Because the immunoSEQ output included only junctional sequences and no quality scores, the filtering could not be the same as the filtering used for full-length reads. To assign V/J genes and CDR3, sequences were annotated using PyIR, a Python wrapper for IgBLAST v1.9, with IMGT germline references. Reads were filtered out if the reads had weak V/J assignments (E-value above 1e-6), no CDR3, stop codons, out-of-frame junctions, or ambiguous translated residues. V3J clonotypes were defined by identical inferred V gene, J gene, and CDR3 amino acid sequence. The percentage overlap between two repertoires was calculated by dividing the number of shared unique clonotypes by the size of the smaller repertoire. RTK rarefaction, the Chao1 estimator, and Recon v2.1 estimates of unobserved clonotypes were used to assess repertoire richness. Generation probabilities were computed with OLGA for all TCRbeta clonotypes obtained by the gDNA method from a handful of donors. Here the immuneACCESS table is served through TCRdb, limited to in-frame sequences with V and J called. Missing clones are a known gap in these copies; in checked studies unresolved V genes cover under half, and the rest lacks a known reason. V and J calls and clone size are as listed in that table; D and trimming were resolved from the DNA. Recorded for this sample are some 2,000,000 clones; approximately 94% of them occurred a single time. Around 1.1% of the sample comes from the top ten.

Sequences were obtained from naive CD8+ T cells sorted from blood. This specimen's cell subset or site label, per the study, means: CD45RA+CCR7+. The rearranged segments are TRBV6-5 and TRBJ1-5; D gene: possibly TRBD1, on 5 matching bases. The sequence was collected from a man between 18 and 35 years old in good health. The DNA sequence is TGTGCCAGCAGTTACGGTATGGGGGTGCAGCCCCAGCATTTT. Protein translation: CASSYGMGVQPQHF.